This TCR beta chain was sequenced in a study of brain metastases from non-small cell lung cancer. Study findings and constraints: TCR repertoires overlapped largely between brain metastases and matched primaries.

V was shortened by 0 bases and J by 2 bases, with 3 bases between the two germline ends. The CDR3 runs 13 residues. Germline V lookup: CDR1 MRHNA, CDR2 SNTAGT. Produced via immunoSEQ multiplex PCR; TCRdb's table is partial and in-frame only. The table lists 3,500 to 4,500 clones, 70% to 90% of them singletons. Points on this clone: Its specificity is unknown.

The V and J genes are TRBV6-4 and TRBJ2-3; D not certain. The sample comprised primary lung tumor tissue. The sequence came from a donor aged 40 or older with non-small cell lung cancer. The CDR3 DNA reads TGTGCCAGCAGTGACTCGGCCACAGATACGCAGTATTTT. It is translated as CASSDSATDTQYF.